This record covers a single T cell receptor (beta chain). The data originate from a study of T-cell memory formation after mild COVID-19. Constant-segment primers and 5'RACE yielded cDNA libraries for TCR alpha and TCR beta, each carrying sample barcodes and UMIs. Using its own MiXCR run on the 5' RACE reads, TCRdb lists one record per CDR3 protein. The data hold roughly 250,000 distinct CDR3 sequences, with less than 20% observed a single time. The CDR3 loop spans 13 amino acids. Trimming pared 0 bases from V and 11 bases from J, leaving 14 bases between. CDR1 is DFQATT and CDR2 is SNEGSKA in the germline V gene (reference sequence).

Sample: PBMCs or a T cell subset sorted from them (not recorded which). This chain connects TRBV20-1 to TRBJ1-5, with no clear D. This sequence originates from a man younger than 35 who had mild COVID-19 (a few samples of this study predate the infection). Cell type and time point are not known. CDR3 sequence (DNA): TGCAGTGCTAGAGATCCCGCTTCCCCAGCCCAGCATTTT. Translating gives CSARDPASPAQHF.